This is a list of T cell receptor beta chains from one sample in a study of T cells after yellow fever vaccination. TCRdb used MiXCR to reprocess the 5' RACE reads, holding one entry per CDR3 protein. In the table there are approximately 120,000 distinct CDR3 sequences, 15% of which are singletons. The sequences come from CD8+ T cells sorted from PBMCs, collected 5 days after the yellow fever booster vaccination. The receptors come from a man younger than 30 who received the YFV17D yellow fever vaccine. Each CDR3 is given with its conserved first and last residue. Fields, in order: D gene, J gene, clone size, V gene, CDR3 protein, CDR3 DNA. The D gene is left open where the match is weak. Clone size is shown for a subset of rows, as once, few, many or a class of expanded clone.

.,TRBJ2-1,.,TRBV3-1,CASSQLVTRGSSYNEQFF,TGTGCCAGCAGCCAGCTGGTTACTAGAGGTAGCTCCTACAATGAGCAGTTCTTC
.,TRBJ2-1,few,TRBV21-1,CASSGGAPGRKFF,TGTGCCAGCAGCGGGGGGGCCCCGGGACGTAAGTTCTTC
.,TRBJ2-5,.,TRBV11-2,CASSPSFGQQETQYF,TGTGCCAGCAGCCCCTCTTTCGGGCAGCAAGAGACCCAGTACTTC
.,TRBJ2-2,many,TRBV6-4,CASSDSGENTGELFF,TGTGCCAGCAGTGACTCAGGGGAGAACACCGGGGAGCTGTTTTTT
.,TRBJ1-2,few,TRBV27,CASGITGGQNGYTF,TGTGCCAGCGGTATTACGGGCGGACAGAATGGCTACACCTTC
.,TRBJ2-1,.,TRBV6-1,CASSELRGEPQFF,TGTGCCAGCAGTGAACTAAGGGGGGAACCGCAGTTCTTC
TRBD2,TRBJ2-1,many,TRBV4-1,CASSQGYLAGGPGNNEQFF,TGCGCCAGCAGCCAAGGGTACCTAGCGGGGGGGCCTGGCAACAATGAGCAGTTCTTC
.,TRBJ1-1,few,TRBV6-2/TRBV6-3,CASSLKLTEAFF,TGTGCCAGCAGTTTGAAGCTCACTGAAGCTTTCTTT
.,TRBJ2-7,.,TRBV4-1,CASSGRGSYEQYF,TGCGCCAGCAGCGGACGGGGGTCGTACGAGCAGTACTTC
.,TRBJ2-4,many,TRBV5-8,CASSLGPATRRAKNIQYF,TGTGCCAGCAGCTTGGGGCCTGCAACCAGGAGGGCCAAAAACATTCAGTACTTC
TRBD2,TRBJ2-7,.,TRBV20-1,CSARVAGGLSYEQYF,TGCAGTGCTAGAGTAGCGGGGGGCCTCTCCTACGAGCAGTACTTC
.,TRBJ2-5,.,TRBV4-3,CASSQGRQGLGVETQYF,TGCGCCAGCAGCCAAGGACGCCAGGGCTTGGGAGTGGAGACCCAGTACTTC
.,TRBJ1-3,.,TRBV7-9,CASTQEWGAHGGNTIYF,TGTGCCAGCACCCAAGAGTGGGGGGCACACGGTGGAAACACCATATATTTT
TRBD1,TRBJ1-2,few,TRBV4-1,CASSLPDRSYGYTF,TGCGCCAGCAGCCTCCCGGACAGGTCGTATGGCTACACCTTC
.,TRBJ2-7,many,TRBV27,CASSLSKSLRTEQYF,TGTGCCAGCAGTTTATCAAAGTCATTAAGGACGGAGCAGTACTTC
TRBD1,TRBJ2-2,.,TRBV20-1,CSASDRENTGELFF,TGCAGTGCTTCCGACAGGGAAAACACCGGGGAGCTGTTTTTT
TRBD1,TRBJ1-1,few,TRBV7-3,CASTVGGTGSKAFF,TGTGCCAGCACCGTAGGGGGGACAGGGTCTAAAGCTTTCTTT
TRBD1,TRBJ2-2,few,TRBV12-3/TRBV12-4,CASKPVGGHTGELFF,TGTGCCAGCAAACCGGTAGGGGGCCACACCGGGGAGCTGTTTTTT
.,TRBJ1-3,.,TRBV7-2,CASSLDGWGFGNTIYF,TGTGCCAGCAGCTTAGACGGGTGGGGTTTTGGAAACACCATATATTTT
TRBD2,TRBJ2-3,once,TRBV7-2,CASSLGTSGGGTDTQYF,TGTGCCAGCAGCCTAGGGACTAGCGGGGGTGGTACAGATACGCAGTATTTT
TRBD1,TRBJ1-2,many,TRBV4-3,CASSQDPGQGIYGYTF,TGCGCCAGCAGCCAAGACCCGGGACAGGGAATTTATGGCTACACCTTC
TRBD2,TRBJ2-1,.,TRBV7-6,CASSSGTSVYNEQFF,TGTGCCAGCAGTTCCGGGACTAGCGTCTACAATGAGCAGTTCTTC
TRBD2,TRBJ2-5,.,TRBV6-5,CASLAGGQETQYF,TGTGCCAGCCTAGCGGGGGGTCAGGAGACCCAGTACTTC
.,TRBJ1-2,many,TRBV12-3/TRBV12-4,CASSWGDGYGYTF,TGTGCCAGCAGTTGGGGGGATGGCTATGGCTACACCTTC
.,TRBJ1-1,.,TRBV7-2,CASSLEIGLPVLEAFF,TGTGCCAGCAGCTTAGAAATAGGACTGCCCGTACTTGAAGCTTTCTTT
.,TRBJ1-2,.,TRBV13,CASSTHRDGYTF,TGTGCCAGCAGCACCCACAGGGACGGCTACACCTTC
TRBD2,TRBJ2-7,few,TRBV5-4,CASSTGLAEHREQYF,TGTGCCAGCAGCACGGGACTAGCGGAGCACAGGGAGCAGTACTTC
.,TRBJ2-7,.,TRBV10-3,CAISESRTAYEQYF,TGTGCCATCAGTGAGTCCAGGACAGCTTACGAGCAGTACTTC
TRBD1,TRBJ1-4,.,TRBV7-9,CASSSTGAGEKLFF,TGTGCCAGCAGCTCGACAGGGGCCGGGGAAAAACTGTTTTTT
.,TRBJ1-3,.,TRBV7-6,CASSQRGSGNTIYF,TGTGCCAGCAGCCAAAGAGGCTCTGGAAACACCATATATTTT
TRBD1,TRBJ1-1,.,TRBV12-3/TRBV12-4,CASTGTGGFRAFF,TGTGCCAGCACCGGGACAGGGGGCTTTAGGGCTTTCTTT
.,TRBJ1-2,few,TRBV4-3,CASSPRSWENYGYTF,TGCGCCAGCAGCCCAAGATCGTGGGAGAACTATGGCTACACCTTC
.,TRBJ2-3,.,TRBV30,CAWSRTPTDTQYF,TGTGCCTGGAGTAGGACTCCGACAGATACGCAGTATTTT
.,TRBJ1-1,few,TRBV4-1,CASSLGRVRNTEAFF,TGCGCCAGCAGCCTGGGGCGGGTACGGAACACTGAAGCTTTCTTT
TRBD2,TRBJ2-5,few,TRBV4-1,CASKRSGGETQYF,TGCGCCAGCAAGCGGAGCGGGGGAGAGACCCAGTACTTC
.,TRBJ2-7,many,TRBV29-1,CSVEDGRGVVAEQYF,TGCAGCGTTGAGGACGGCAGGGGTGTGGTGGCCGAGCAGTACTTC
.,TRBJ2-3,few,TRBV9,CASSVAASTDTQYF,TGTGCCAGCAGCGTAGCTGCTAGCACAGATACGCAGTATTTT
.,TRBJ1-2,.,TRBV7-9,CASSLASPDHGYTF,TGTGCCAGCAGCTTAGCGTCCCCAGATCATGGCTACACCTTC
.,TRBJ2-5,few,TRBV4-3,CASSQGDGIIETQYF,TGCGCCAGCAGCCAAGGGGATGGCATAATAGAGACCCAGTACTTC
TRBD1,TRBJ2-5,few,TRBV25-1,CASSDGGQGHETQYF,TGTGCCAGCAGTGATGGGGGACAGGGACATGAGACCCAGTACTTC
.,TRBJ2-1,few,TRBV20-1,CSARWASAEQFF,TGCAGTGCTAGATGGGCTAGCGCGGAGCAGTTCTTC